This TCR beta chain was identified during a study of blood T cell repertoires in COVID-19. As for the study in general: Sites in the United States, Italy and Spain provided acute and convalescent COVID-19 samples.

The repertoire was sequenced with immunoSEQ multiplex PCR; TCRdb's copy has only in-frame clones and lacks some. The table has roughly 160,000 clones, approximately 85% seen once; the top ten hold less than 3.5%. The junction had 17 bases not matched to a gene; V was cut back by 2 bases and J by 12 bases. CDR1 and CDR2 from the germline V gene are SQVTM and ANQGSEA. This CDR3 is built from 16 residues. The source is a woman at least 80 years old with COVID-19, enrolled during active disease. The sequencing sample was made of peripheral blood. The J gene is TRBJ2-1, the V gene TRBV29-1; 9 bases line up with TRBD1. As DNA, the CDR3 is TGCAGCGTTGAACACGGCCGACAGGGGGACCCCGGAGTGCAGTTCTTC. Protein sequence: CSVEHGRQGDPGVQFF.